One and the same sample provided the 14 T cell receptor beta chains below, sequenced in a study of blood T cell repertoires in COVID-19. TCRdb's table, derived via immunoSEQ multiplex PCR, lists solely in-frame clones and lacks some. The table shows a few hundred thousand clones, with about 85% occurring only once. Sequencing was carried out using peripheral blood. All receptors derive from a human donor with COVID-19, enrolled during active disease. The donor label of this sample is uncertain.

The rearrangement uses TRBV7-2 and TRBJ2-5, with TRBD2 matching over 7 bases. The CDR3 has 14 amino acids. CDR1 is SGHTA, CDR2 FQGNSA, per germline. Germline trimming cut 5 bases from V and 5 bases from J; bases unmatched to any gene: 8. CDR3 protein: CASSPLGGRETQYF. CDR3 sequence (DNA): TGTGCCAGCAGCCCCCTGGGGGGGAGGGAGACCCAGTACTTC.

The V gene is TRBV3-1 (or the pseudogene TRBV3-2), the J gene TRBJ1-4, with D unresolved. Between the trimmed V and J ends, which lost 6 bases and 11 bases, there was a span of 16 bases. Germline V gene data show CDR1 as LGHDT and CDR2 as YNNKEL (reference sequence). CDR3 length equals 13 residues. CDR3 protein: CASRLSSPGKLFF. The CDR3 coding sequence is TGTGCCAGCAGACTATCGAGCCCGGGGAAACTGTTTTTT.

The chain has TRBV9 and TRBJ2-2, with a possible D match to TRBD1 (5 bases). Germline lookup yields CDR1 SGDLS and CDR2 YYNGEE. The CDR3 extends over 14 amino acids. V shed 0 bases and J shed 10 bases, with 13 bases lying between them. The CDR3 sequence is CASSVGQGLAELFF. As DNA, the CDR3 is TGTGCCAGCAGCGTAGGGCAGGGTCTGGCGGAGCTGTTTTTT.

The chain carries TRBV6-1 and TRBJ2-7, with TRBD2 matching 8 bases. Germline V CDR1 and CDR2: MNHNS, SASEGT. There are 17 residues in the CDR3. With 4 bases clipped from V and 1 base from J, the junction kept 12 bases outside the gene matches. CDR3 DNA sequence: TGTGCCAGCAGTGCACCCGGAGTAGCGGGACTTTCCTACGAGCAGTACTTC. It yields the protein CASSAPGVAGLSYEQYF.

This clone was observed once. The V gene is TRBV6-5, the J gene TRBJ1-1, with a tentative D call TRBD1 (5 bases). This CDR3 has 12 amino acids. Germline lookup yields CDR1 MNHEY and CDR2 SVGAGI. Trimming pared 6 bases from V and 7 bases from J, leaving 12 bases between. Here the CDR3 reads CASSRGDSEAFF. CDR3 DNA sequence: TGTGCCAGCAGCCGCGGAGACAGTGAAGCTTTCTTT.

This clone was detected only a few times. The chain is built from TRBV29-1 and TRBJ2-3, with unresolved D. Germline V lookup: CDR1 SQVTM, CDR2 ANQGSEA. Trimming stripped 0 bases from V and 1 base from J, with 8 bases between. The CDR3 runs 14 residues. In DNA, the CDR3 is TGCAGCGTTGAAGATGGTCTAGGCACAGATACGCAGTATTTT. Translation: CSVEDGLGTDTQYF.

In nucleotides, the CDR3 is TGTGCCAGTAGTATCCCCGCGGGAGGTTCCTACAATGAGCAGTTCTTC. It specifies CASSIPAGGSYNEQFF. The rearrangement links TRBV19 to TRBJ2-1, with 8 positions matching TRBD2. V shed 3 bases and J 1 base; nucleotides not matched to a gene: 5. The CDR3 covers 16 residues. Germline-derived CDR1 and CDR2 are LNHDA and SQIVND (reference sequence).

A single count supports this clone. The chain links TRBV12-5 to TRBJ1-1, with D unresolved. Trimming left V 4 bases short and J 4 bases short, with 7 bases between. The CDR3 consists of 12 residues. Germline V gene lookup returns CDR1 LGHNT and CDR2 FRNRAP. The CDR3 DNA follows: TGTGCTAGTGGTTCCCCGGGCACTGAAGCTTTCTTT. Translated: CASGSPGTEAFF.

The table lists this clone with a few counts. V usage is TRBV9 and J usage is TRBJ2-1; a possible D gene is TRBD1 (6 bases). This CDR3 has 17 amino acids. Trimming left V 3 bases short and J 7 bases short, with 23 bases between. Per the germline V gene, CDR1 is SGDLS and CDR2 is YYNGEE. DNA for the CDR3: TGTGCCAGCAGCGGAAGTGGCTACAGGGAAGCCGGTAATGAGCAGTTCTTC. Translation: CASSGSGYREAGNEQFF.

The chain has TRBV13 and TRBJ2-2; 7 bases fit TRBD1. V lost 3 bases to trimming and J lost 2 bases; unmatched junction nucleotides: 6. Germline assignment: CDR1 PRHDT and CDR2 FYEKMQ (reference sequence). The CDR3 has 16 amino acids. CDR3 loop: CASSFPGQSNTGELFF. The CDR3 DNA reads as TGTGCCAGCAGCTTCCCGGGACAGAGCAACACCGGGGAGCTGTTTTTT.

The V call is TRBV10-3, the J call TRBJ1-2, with a weak D call TRBD1 (6 bases). Trimming stripped 1 base from V and 5 bases from J, with 8 bases between. The germline gives CDR1 ENHRY, CDR2 SYGVKD. The CDR3 covers 13 residues. This CDR3 reads CAISEWQGYGYTF. CDR3 nucleotide sequence: TGTGCCATCAGTGAGTGGCAGGGGTATGGCTACACCTTC.

CDR3 sequence: CASSGTSGGPAKNIQYF. The CDR3 DNA is TGTGCCAGCAGTGGGACTAGCGGGGGCCCAGCCAAAAACATTCAGTACTTC. The chain recombines TRBV6-1 with TRBJ2-4, with 13 bases identical to TRBD2. J was trimmed by 0 bases and V by 4 bases; bases with no gene match: 3. This CDR3 is built from 17 residues. The germline V gene encodes CDR1 MNHNS and CDR2 SASEGT.

J is TRBJ1-5 and V is TRBV30; 7 bases line up with TRBD1. Losses at the gene ends were 1 base for V and 5 bases for J; bases not matched to a gene: 2. Per germline, CDR1 GTSNPN and CDR2 SVGIG (reference sequence). The CDR3 loop spans 13 amino acids. CDR3 DNA sequence: TGTGCCTGGAGTGACAGGGGAGATCAGCCCCAGCATTTT. It is translated as CAWSDRGDQPQHF.

The CDR3 sequence: CASSYSRQGDTEAFF. CDR3 DNA: TGTGCCAGCAGTTACTCGCGTCAGGGCGACACTGAAGCTTTCTTT. The V and J genes are TRBV6-5 and TRBJ1-1; D is perhaps TRBD1 (5 bases). CDR3 length: 15 amino acids. Per the germline V gene, CDR1 is MNHEY and CDR2 is SVGAGI. V lost 0 bases and J lost 3, with 11 bases in between.